Many counts were recorded for the clone carrying this TCR beta chain. The antigen remains undetermined. This CDR3 comprises 16 residues. In germline, CDR1 is MGHRA, CDR2 YSYEKL. V lost 0 bases, J lost 7 bases, and 19 bases lay in between. The data originate from a study of T-cell memory formation after mild COVID-19. About the study: TCR clusters were mostly donor specific. Study-wide findings and caveats: Of the contracting clones, CD4+ ones lay mainly in CM and EM, and CD8+ ones in EMRA. The pre-infection memory compartment contained some responding clones, suggesting cross-reactive memory joined.

5'RACE with constant-segment primers built TCRalpha and TCRbeta cDNA libraries with UMIs. TCRdb used MiXCR to reprocess the 5' RACE reads, holding one entry per CDR3 protein. The data contain around 300,000 distinct CDR3 sequences, 13% to 15% of them singletons. Sequencing used PBMCs or a T cell subset sorted from them (not recorded which). The rearrangement uses TRBV4-1 and TRBJ2-7, with D perhaps TRBD2 (6 bases). The TCR was taken from a young man who had mild COVID-19 (a few samples of this study predate the infection). Cell type and time point are not known. The CDR3 bases are TGCGCCAGCAGCCAAGACGCCGCCCCGGGGGTCGGGGAGCAGTACTTC. It yields the protein CASSQDAAPGVGEQYF.